The TCR beta chain under discussion was sequenced for a study of blood T cell repertoires in COVID-19. As for the study in general: Researchers got acute and convalescent COVID-19 samples from the United States, Italy and Spain. T cells, B-cell-depleted T cells, or PBMCs supplied cDNA or gDNA.

There are 13 residues in the CDR3. Trimming pared 6 bases from V and 5 bases from J, leaving 10 bases between. In the original analysis: Amplification with reference gene primers provided the estimates of nucleated cell counts. Here immunoSEQ multiplex PCR was the method, and the copy in TCRdb shows in-frame clones only, minus some. Clone size and the V and J calls come from that table; the DNA yielded D and trimming. The sample records 130,000 to 150,000 clones, around four fifths being singletons. The genes are TRBV12-3 or TRBV12-4 and TRBJ1-4; no reliable D call. This sequence was found in a human donor in a cohort sampled during active COVID-19. The material sequenced was peripheral blood. In nucleotides, the CDR3 is TGTGCCAGCAGGCTGGGAGGGAATGAAAAACTGTTTTTT. Translated, it gives CASRLGGNEKLFF.